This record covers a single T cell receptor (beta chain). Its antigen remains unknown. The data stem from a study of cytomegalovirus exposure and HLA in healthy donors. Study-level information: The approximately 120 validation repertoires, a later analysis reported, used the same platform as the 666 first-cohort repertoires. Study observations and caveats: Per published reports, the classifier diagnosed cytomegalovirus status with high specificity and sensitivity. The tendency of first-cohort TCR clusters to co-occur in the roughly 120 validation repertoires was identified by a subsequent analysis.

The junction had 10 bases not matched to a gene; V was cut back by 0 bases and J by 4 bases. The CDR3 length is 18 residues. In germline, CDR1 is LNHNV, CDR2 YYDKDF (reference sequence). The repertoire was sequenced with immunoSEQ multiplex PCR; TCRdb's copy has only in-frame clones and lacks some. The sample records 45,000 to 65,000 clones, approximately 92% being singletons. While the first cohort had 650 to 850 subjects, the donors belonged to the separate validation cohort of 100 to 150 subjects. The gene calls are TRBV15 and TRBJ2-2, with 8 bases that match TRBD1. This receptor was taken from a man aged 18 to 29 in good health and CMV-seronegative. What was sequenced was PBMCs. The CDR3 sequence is CATSREWGQGAVTGELFF. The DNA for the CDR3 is TGTGCCACCAGCAGAGAGTGGGGGCAGGGGGCGGTCACCGGGGAGCTGTTTTTT. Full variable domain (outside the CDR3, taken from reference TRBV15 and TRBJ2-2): DAMVIQNPRYQVTQFGKPVTLSCSQTLNHNVMYWYQQKSSQAPKLLFHYYDKDFNNEADTPDNFQSRRPNTSFCFLDIRSPGLGDTAMYLCATSREWGQGAVTGELFFGEGSRLTVL.